What follows describes a single TCR beta chain. Data came from immunoSEQ multiplex PCR; TCRdb stores just in-frame clones and leaves some out. The data show roughly 25,000 clones, around 90% seen once. This sample is drawn from a study of blood T cell repertoires in COVID-19. Per germline, CDR1 LGHNA and CDR2 YNFKEQ. The CDR3 length is 18 residues. Trimming took off 4 bases at V and 6 bases at J, with 27 bases between the two ends. Sequencing was carried out using peripheral blood. This sequence joins TRBV4-2 and TRBJ1-2; D not resolved. The sequence derives from a man aged 70-80 years with acute or convalescent COVID-19. The CDR3 protein is CASSRTRAEGMGKHGYTF. The CDR3 region has the DNA TGTGCCAGCAGCCGAACCCGGGCTGAGGGAATGGGGAAGCATGGCTACACCTTC.